This TCR beta chain was found in a study of OX40 agonist ivuxolimab in advanced cancers. Study results and caveats: More expanded clones were found, on average, in CD8+ than in CD4+ T cells.

This CDR3 is built from 13 residues. CDR1 is MDHEN and CDR2 is SYDVKM in the germline V gene. Trimming shortened V by 10 bases and J by 0 bases, and 9 bases separated the two germline ends. Concerning this clone: Its antigen is unidentified.

Here immunoSEQ multiplex PCR was the method, and the copy in TCRdb shows in-frame clones only, minus some. Altogether about 98,000 clones are present, more than 85% being singletons, with the ten largest covering around 0.28%. The chain is built from TRBV28 and TRBJ1-4, with D perhaps matching TRBD1 (5 bases). This TCR was recovered from an adult with an advanced solid tumor such as melanoma, head and neck, liver or kidney cancer. Material: CD4+ or CD8+ T cells sorted from blood, obtained in a trial of the OX40 agonist ivuxolimab. DNA for the CDR3: TGTGCCACAGGGTCTGCAACTAATGAAAAACTGTTTTTT. It encodes CATGSATNEKLFF.